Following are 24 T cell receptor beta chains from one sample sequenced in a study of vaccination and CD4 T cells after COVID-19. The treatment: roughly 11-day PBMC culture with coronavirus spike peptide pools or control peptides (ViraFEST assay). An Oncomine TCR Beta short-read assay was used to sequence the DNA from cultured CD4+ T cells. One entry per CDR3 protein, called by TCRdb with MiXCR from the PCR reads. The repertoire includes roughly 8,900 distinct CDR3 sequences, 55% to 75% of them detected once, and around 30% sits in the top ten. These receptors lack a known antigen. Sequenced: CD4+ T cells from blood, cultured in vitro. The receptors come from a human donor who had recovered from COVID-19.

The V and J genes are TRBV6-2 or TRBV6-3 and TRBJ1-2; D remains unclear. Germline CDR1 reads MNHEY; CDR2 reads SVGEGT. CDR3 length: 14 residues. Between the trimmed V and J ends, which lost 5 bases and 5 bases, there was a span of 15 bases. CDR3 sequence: CASSRDSLGYGYTF. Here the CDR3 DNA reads TGTGCCAGCAGTCGCGACTCTTTGGGTTATGGCTACACCTTC.

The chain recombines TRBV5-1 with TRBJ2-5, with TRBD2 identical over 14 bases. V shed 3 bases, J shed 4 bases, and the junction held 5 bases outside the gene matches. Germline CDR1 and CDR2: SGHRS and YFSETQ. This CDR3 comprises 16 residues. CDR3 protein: CASSSGLAGAGETQYF. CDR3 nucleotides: TGCGCCAGCAGCTCGGGACTAGCGGGAGCGGGAGAGACCCAGTACTTC.

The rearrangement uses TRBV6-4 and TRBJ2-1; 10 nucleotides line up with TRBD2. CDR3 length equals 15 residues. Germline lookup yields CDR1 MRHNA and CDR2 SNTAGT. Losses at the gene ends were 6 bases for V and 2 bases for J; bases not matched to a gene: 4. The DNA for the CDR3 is TGTGCCAGCAGCCCTAGCGGGGGCACCTACAATGAGCAGTTCTTC. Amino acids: CASSPSGGTYNEQFF.

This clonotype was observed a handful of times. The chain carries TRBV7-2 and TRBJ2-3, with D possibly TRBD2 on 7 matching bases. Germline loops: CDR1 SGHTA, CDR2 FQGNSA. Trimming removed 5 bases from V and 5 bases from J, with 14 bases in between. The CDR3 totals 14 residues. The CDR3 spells CASSLGGAQDTQYF. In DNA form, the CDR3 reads TGTGCCAGCAGCCTGGGGGGGGCGCAAGATACGCAGTATTTT.

The CDR3 sequence: CASSQLARDTQYF. The CDR3 nucleotides are TGTGCCAGTTCACAACTAGCCAGAGATACGCAGTATTTT. The rearrangement uses TRBV19 and TRBJ2-3, with a tentative D call TRBD2 (6 bases). This CDR3 is built from 13 residues. V was cut by 8 bases and J by 5 bases, with 14 bases left in between. From germline, CDR1 is LNHDA and CDR2 SQIVND (reference sequence).

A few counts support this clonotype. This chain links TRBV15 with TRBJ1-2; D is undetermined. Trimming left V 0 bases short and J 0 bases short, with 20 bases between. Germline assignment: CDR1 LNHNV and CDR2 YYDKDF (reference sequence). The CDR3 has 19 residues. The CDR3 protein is CATSRDLGRASLSNYGYTF. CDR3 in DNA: TGTGCCACCAGCAGAGATCTCGGGCGCGCCTCCCTTTCTAACTATGGCTACACCTTC.

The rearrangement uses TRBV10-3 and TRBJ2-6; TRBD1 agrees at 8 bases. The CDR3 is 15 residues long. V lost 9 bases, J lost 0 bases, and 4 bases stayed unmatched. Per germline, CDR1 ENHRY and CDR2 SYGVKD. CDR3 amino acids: CAMTGDLSGANVLTF. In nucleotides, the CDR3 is TGTGCCATGACAGGGGATCTCTCTGGGGCCAACGTCCTGACTTTC.

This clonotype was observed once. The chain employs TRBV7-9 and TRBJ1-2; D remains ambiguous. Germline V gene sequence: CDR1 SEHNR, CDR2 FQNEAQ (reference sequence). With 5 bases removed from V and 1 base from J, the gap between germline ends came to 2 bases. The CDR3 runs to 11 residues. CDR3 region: CASSNNYGYTF. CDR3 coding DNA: TGTGCCAGCAGCAATAACTATGGCTACACCTTC.

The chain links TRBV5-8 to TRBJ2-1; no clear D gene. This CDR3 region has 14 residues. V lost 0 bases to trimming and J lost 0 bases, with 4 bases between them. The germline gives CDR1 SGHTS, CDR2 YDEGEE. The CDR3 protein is CASSLVSSYNEQFF. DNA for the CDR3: TGTGCCAGCAGCTTGGTGAGCTCCTACAATGAGCAGTTCTTC.

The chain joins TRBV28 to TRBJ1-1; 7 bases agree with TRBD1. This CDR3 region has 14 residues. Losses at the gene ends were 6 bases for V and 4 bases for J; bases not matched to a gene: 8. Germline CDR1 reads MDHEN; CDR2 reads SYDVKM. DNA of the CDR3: TGTGCCAGCAGACACAGGGGAAAGCGCACTGAAGCTTTCTTT. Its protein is CASRHRGKRTEAFF.

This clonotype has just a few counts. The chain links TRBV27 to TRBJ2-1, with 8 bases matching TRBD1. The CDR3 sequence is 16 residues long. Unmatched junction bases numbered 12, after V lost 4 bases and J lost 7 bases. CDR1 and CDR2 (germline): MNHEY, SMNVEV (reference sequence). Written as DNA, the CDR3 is TGTGCCAGCAGTTCCCATAGCTCGGGACAGGTTAATGAGCAGTTCTTC. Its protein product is CASSSHSSGQVNEQFF.

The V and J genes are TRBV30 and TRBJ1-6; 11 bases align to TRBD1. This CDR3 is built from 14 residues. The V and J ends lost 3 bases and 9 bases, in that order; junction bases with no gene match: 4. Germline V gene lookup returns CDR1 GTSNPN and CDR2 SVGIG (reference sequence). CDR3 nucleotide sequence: TGTGCCTGGAGCTCGGACAGGGGGCTTTCACCCCTCCACTTT. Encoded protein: CAWSSDRGLSPLHF.

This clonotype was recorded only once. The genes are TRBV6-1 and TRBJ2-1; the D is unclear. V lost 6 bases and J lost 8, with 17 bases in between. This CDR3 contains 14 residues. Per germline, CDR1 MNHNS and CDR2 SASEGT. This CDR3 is CASRSSGVVYEQFF. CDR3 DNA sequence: TGTGCCAGCAGGTCTAGTGGGGTAGTCTATGAGCAGTTCTTC.

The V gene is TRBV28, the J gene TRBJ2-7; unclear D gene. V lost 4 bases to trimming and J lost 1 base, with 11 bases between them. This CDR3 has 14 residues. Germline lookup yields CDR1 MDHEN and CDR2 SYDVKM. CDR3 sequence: CASSYSTTSYEQYF. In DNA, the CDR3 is TGTGCCAGCAGTTATTCAACTACATCCTACGAGCAGTACTTC.

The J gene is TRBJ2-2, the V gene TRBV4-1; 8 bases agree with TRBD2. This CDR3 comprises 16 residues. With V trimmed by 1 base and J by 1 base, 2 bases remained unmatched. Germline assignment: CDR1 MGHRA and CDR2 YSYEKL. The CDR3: CASSQAGRVNTGELFF. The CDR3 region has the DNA TGCGCCAGCAGCCAAGCCGGGAGGGTGAACACCGGGGAGCTGTTTTTT.

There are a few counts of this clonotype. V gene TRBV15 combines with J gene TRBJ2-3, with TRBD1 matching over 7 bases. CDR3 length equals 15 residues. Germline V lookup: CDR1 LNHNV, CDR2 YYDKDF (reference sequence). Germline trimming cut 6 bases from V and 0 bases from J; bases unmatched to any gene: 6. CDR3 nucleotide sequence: TGTGCCACCAGGGATGGACAGGATAGCACAGATACGCAGTATTTT. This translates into CATRDGQDSTDTQYF.

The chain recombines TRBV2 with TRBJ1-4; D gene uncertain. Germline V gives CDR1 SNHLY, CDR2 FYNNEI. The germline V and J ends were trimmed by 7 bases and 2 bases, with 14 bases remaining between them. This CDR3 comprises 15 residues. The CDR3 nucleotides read TGTGCCAGCAATTTAAGGGCGCGGACTAATGAAAAACTGTTTTTT. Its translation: CASNLRARTNEKLFF.

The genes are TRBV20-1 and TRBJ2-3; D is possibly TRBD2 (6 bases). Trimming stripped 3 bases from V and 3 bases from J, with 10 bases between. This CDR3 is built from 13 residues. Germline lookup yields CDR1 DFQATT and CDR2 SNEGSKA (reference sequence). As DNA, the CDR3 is TGCAGTGCTAGCGGGAGTGGTACAGATACGCAGTATTTT. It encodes CSASGSGTDTQYF.

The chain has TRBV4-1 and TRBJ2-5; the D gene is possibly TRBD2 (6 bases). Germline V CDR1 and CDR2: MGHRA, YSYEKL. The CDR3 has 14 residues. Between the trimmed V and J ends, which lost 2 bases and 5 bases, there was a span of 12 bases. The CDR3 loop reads CASSQPTSDETQYF. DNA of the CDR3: TGCGCCAGCAGCCAACCGACTAGTGACGAGACCCAGTACTTC.

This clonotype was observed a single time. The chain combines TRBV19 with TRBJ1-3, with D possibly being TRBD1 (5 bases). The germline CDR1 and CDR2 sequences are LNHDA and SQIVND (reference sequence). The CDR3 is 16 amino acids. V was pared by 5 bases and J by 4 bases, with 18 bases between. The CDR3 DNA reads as TGTGCCAGTAGTGGGAACAGGCGATCGGGCGGAAACACCATATATTTT. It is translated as CASSGNRRSGGNTIYF.

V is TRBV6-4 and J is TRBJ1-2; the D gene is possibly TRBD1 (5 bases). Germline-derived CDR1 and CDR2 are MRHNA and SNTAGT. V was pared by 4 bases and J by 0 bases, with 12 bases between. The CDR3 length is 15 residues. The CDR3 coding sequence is TGTGCCAGCAGTGCGTCGCCAGGGACTAACTATGGCTACACCTTC. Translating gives CASSASPGTNYGYTF.

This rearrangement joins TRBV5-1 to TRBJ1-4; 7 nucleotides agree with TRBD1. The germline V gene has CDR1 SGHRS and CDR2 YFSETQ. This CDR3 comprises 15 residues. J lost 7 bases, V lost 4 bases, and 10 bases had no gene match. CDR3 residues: CASSASTGRGEKLFF. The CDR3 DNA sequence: TGCGCCAGCAGCGCCTCGACAGGGCGGGGTGAAAAACTGTTTTTT.

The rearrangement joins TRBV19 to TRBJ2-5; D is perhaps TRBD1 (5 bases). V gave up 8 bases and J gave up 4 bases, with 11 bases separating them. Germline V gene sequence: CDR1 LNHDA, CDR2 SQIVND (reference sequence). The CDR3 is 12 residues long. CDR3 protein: CASAQQGETQYF. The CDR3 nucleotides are TGTGCCAGTGCCCAGCAGGGAGAGACCCAGTACTTC.

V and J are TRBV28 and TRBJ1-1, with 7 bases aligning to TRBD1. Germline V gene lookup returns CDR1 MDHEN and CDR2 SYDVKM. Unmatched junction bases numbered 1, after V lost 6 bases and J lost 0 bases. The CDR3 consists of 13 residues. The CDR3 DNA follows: TGTGCCAGCAGCGGGACAGTGAACACTGAAGCTTTCTTT. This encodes CASSGTVNTEAFF.